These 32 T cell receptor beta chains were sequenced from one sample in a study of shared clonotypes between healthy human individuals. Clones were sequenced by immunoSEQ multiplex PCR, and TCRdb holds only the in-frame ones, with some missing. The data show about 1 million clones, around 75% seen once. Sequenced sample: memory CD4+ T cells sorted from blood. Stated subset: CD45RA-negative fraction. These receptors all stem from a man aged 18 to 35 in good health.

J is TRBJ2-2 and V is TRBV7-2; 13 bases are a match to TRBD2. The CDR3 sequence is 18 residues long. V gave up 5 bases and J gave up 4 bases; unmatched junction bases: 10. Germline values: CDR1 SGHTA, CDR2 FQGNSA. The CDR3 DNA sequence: TGTGCCAGCAGCCCGGGACTAGCGGGGTCTTGGGCCACCGGGGAGCTGTTTTTT. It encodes CASSPGLAGSWATGELFF.

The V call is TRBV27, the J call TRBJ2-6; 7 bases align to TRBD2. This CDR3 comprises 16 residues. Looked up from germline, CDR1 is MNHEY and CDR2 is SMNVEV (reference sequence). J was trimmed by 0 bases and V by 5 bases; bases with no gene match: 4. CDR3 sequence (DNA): TGTGCCAGCAGTCCCCGGGGGGTCTCTGGGGCCAACGTCCTGACTTTC. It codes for CASSPRGVSGANVLTF.

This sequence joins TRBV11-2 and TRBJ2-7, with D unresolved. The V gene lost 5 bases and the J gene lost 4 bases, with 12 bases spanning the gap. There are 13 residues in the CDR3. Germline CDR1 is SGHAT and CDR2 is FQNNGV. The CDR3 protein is CASSPVHVYEQYF. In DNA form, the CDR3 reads TGTGCCAGCAGCCCTGTACATGTTTACGAGCAGTACTTC.

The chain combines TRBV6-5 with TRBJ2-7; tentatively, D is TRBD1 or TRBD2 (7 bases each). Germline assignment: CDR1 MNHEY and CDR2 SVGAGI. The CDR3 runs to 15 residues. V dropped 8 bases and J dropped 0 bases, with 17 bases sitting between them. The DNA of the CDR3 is TGTGCCAGCCAAACCGCAGGGGGGGGCTCCTACGAGCAGTACTTC. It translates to CASQTAGGGSYEQYF.

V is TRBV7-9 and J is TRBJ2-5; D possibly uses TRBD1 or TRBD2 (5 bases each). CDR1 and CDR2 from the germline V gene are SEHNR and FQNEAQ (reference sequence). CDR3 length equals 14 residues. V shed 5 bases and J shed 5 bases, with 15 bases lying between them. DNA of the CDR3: TGTGCCAGCAGCACCCGGGGCGCTCTGGAGACCCAGTACTTC. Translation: CASSTRGALETQYF.

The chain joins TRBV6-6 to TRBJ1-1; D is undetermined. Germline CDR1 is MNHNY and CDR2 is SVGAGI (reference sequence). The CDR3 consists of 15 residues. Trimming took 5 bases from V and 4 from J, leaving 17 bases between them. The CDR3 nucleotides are TGTGCCAGCAGTGGGGTCGAGGGCCGGACCACTGAAGCTTTCTTT. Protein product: CASSGVEGRTTEAFF.

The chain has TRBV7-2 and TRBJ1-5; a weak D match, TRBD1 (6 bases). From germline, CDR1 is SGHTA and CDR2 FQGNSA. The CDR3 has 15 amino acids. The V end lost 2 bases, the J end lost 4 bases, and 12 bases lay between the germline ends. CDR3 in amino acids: CASSLQGTLNQPQHF. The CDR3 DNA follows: TGTGCCAGCAGCTTACAGGGGACCCTAAATCAGCCCCAGCATTTT. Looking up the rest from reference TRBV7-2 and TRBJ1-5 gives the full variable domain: GAGVSQSPSNKVTEKGKDVELRCDPISGHTALYWYRQSLGQGLEFLIYFQGNSAPDKSGLPSDRFSAERTGGSVSTLTIQRTQQEDSAVYLCASSLQGTLNQPQHFGDGTRLSIL.

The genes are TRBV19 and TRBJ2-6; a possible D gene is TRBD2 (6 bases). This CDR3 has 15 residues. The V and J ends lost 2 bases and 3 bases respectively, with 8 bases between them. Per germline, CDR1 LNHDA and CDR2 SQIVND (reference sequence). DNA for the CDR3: TGTGCCAGTAGTATATCGCGGGATGGGGCCAACGTCCTGACTTTC. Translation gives CASSISRDGANVLTF.

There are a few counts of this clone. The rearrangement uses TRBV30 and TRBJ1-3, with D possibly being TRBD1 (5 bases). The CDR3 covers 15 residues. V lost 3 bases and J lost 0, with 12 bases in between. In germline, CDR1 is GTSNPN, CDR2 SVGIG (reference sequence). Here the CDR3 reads CAWRGEGYSGNTIYF. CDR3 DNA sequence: TGTGCCTGGAGAGGGGAGGGCTACTCTGGAAACACCATATATTTT.

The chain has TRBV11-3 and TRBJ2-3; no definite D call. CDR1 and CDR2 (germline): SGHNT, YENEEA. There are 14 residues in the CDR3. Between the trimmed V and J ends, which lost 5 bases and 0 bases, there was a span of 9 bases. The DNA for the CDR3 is TGTGCCAGCAGCACAGACGGGAGCACAGATACGCAGTATTTT. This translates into CASSTDGSTDTQYF.

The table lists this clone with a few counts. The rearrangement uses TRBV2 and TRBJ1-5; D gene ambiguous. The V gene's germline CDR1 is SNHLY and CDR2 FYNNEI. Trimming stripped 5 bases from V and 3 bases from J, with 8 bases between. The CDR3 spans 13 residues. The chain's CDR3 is CASSSGDNQPQHF. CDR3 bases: TGTGCCAGCAGTAGCGGGGACAATCAGCCCCAGCATTTT.

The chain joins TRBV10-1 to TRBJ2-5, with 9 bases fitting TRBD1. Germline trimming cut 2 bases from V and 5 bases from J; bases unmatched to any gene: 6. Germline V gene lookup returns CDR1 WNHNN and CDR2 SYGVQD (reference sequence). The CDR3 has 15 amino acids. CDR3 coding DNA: TGCGCCAGCAGTGAGGCACAGGGGGCAAGTGAGACCCAGTACTTC. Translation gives CASSEAQGASETQYF.

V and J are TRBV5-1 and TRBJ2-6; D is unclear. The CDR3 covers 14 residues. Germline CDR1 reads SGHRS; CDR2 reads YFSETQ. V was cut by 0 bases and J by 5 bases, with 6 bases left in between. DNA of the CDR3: TGCGCCAGCAGCTTGGCCCAATGGGCCAACGTCCTGACTTTC. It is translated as CASSLAQWANVLTF.

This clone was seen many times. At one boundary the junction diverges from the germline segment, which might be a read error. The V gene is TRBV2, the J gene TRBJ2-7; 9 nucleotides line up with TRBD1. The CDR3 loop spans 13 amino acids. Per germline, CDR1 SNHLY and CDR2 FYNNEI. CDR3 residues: CASSGISGQGQHF. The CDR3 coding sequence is TGTGCCAGCAGTGGGATCTCGGGACAGGGCCAGCACTTC.

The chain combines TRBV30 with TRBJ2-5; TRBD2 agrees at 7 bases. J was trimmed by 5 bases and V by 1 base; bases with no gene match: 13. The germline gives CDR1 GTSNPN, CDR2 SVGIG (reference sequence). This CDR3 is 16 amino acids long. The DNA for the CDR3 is TGTGCCTGGAGTGGAGGCGGAAAGCGGGGCGCGGAGACCCAGTACTTC. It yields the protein CAWSGGGKRGAETQYF. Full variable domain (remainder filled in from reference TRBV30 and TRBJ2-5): SQTIHQWPATLVQPVGSPLSLECTVEGTSNPNLYWYRQAAGRGLQLLFYSVGIGQISSEVPQNLSASRPQDRQFILSSKKLLLSDSGFYLCAWSGGGKRGAETQYFGPGTRLLVL.

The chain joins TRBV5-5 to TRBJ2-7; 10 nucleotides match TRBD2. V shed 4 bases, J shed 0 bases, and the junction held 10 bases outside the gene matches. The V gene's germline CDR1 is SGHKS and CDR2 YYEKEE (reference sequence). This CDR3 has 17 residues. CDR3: CASSLGEASGSSYEQYF. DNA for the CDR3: TGTGCCAGCAGCCTCGGGGAGGCTAGCGGGAGCTCCTACGAGCAGTACTTC.

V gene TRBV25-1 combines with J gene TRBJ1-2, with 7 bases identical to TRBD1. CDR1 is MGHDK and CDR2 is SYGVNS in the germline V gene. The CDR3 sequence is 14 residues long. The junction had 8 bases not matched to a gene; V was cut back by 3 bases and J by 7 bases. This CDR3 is CASSETTGFGGYTF. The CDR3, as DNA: TGTGCCAGCAGTGAGACGACAGGGTTTGGTGGCTACACCTTC.

The CDR3 is CASSEQGVNTGELFF. The CDR3 bases are TGTGCCAGCAGTGAACAGGGAGTTAACACCGGGGAGCTGTTTTTT. The chain combines TRBV25-1 with TRBJ2-2; D may match TRBD1 or TRBD2 (5 bases each). This CDR3 region has 15 residues. V lost 2 bases and J 2 bases, leaving 9 bases between the germline ends. The germline CDR1 and CDR2 sequences are MGHDK and SYGVNS.

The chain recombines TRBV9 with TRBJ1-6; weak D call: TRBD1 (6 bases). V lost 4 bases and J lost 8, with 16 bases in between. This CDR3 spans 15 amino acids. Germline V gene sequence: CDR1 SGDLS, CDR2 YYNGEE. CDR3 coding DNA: TGTGCCAGCAGCCCCCGAGGAGGGGGGGATTCACCCCTCCACTTT. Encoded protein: CASSPRGGGDSPLHF.

The CDR3 spells CASSEYWGYTF. The CDR3 DNA sequence: TGTGCCAGCAGTGAATACTGGGGCTACACCTTC. The rearrangement links TRBV6-1 to TRBJ1-2; D remains unclear. Germline CDR1 and CDR2: MNHNS and SASEGT. The V end was cut by 2 bases, the J end by 8 bases, with 6 bases between. The CDR3 length is 11 residues.

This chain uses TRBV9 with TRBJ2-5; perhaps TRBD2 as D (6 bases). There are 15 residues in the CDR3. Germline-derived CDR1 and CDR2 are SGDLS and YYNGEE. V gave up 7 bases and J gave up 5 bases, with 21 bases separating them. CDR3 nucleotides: TGTGCCAGCTCGGTGCAGGGCGGGGTATGGGAGACCCAGTACTTC. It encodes CASSVQGGVWETQYF.

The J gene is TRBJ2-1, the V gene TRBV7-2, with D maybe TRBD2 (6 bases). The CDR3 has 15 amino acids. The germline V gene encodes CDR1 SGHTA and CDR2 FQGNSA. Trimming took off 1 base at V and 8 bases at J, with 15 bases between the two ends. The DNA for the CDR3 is TGTGCCAGCAGCTTAGAGGTAGAGCGGGCAGATGAGCAGTTCTTC. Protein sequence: CASSLEVERADEQFF.

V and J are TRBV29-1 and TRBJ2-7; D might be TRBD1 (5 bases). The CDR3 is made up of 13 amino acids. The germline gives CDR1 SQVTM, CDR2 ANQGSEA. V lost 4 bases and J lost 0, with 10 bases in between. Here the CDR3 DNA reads TGCAGCGTTGCGAAGGGGATCTCCTACGAGCAGTACTTC. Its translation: CSVAKGISYEQYF.

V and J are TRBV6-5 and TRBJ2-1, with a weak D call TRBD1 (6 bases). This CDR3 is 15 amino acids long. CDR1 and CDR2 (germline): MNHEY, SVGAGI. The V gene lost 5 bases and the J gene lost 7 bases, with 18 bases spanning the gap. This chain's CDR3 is CASSNLGQNRNEQFF. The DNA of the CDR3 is TGTGCCAGCAGTAACCTAGGACAGAACAGGAATGAGCAGTTCTTC.

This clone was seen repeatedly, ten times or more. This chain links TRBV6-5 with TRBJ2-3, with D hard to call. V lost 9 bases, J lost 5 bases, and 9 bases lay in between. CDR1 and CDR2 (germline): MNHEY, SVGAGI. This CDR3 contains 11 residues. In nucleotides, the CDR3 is TGTGCCAGTCATCAAGGAGATACGCAGTATTTT. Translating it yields CASHQGDTQYF.

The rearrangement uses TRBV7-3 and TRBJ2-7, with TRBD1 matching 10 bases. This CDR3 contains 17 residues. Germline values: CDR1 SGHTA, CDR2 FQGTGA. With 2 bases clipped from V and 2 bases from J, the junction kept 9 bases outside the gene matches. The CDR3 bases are TGTGCCAGCAGCTTATATTTAGTTGGGACAGGGGCCTACGAGCAGTACTTC. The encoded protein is CASSLYLVGTGAYEQYF. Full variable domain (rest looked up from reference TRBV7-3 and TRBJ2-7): GAGVSQTPSNKVTEKGKYVELRCDPISGHTALYWYRQSLGQGPEFLIYFQGTGAADDSGLPNDRFFAVRPEGSVSTLKIQRTERGDSAVYLCASSLYLVGTGAYEQYFGPGTRLTVT.

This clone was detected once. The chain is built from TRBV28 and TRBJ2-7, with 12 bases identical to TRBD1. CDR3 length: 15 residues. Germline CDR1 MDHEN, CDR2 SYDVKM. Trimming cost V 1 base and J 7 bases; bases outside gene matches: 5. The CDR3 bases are TGTGCCAGCAGTTTATTGGGACAGGGGGCAGGTGAGCAGTACTTC. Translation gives CASSLLGQGAGEQYF.

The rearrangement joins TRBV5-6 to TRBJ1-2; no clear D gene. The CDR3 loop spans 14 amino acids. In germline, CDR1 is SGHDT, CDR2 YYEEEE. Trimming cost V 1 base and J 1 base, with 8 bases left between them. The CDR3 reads CASSLSVFNYGYTF. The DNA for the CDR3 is TGTGCCAGCAGCTTGAGTGTTTTTAACTATGGCTACACCTTC. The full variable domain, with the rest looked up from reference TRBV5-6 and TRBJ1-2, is DAGVTQSPTHLIKTRGQQVTLRCSPKSGHDTVSWYQQALGQGPQFIFQYYEEEERQRGNFPDRFSGHQFPNYSSELNVNALLLGDSALYLCASSLSVFNYGYTFGSGTRLTVV.

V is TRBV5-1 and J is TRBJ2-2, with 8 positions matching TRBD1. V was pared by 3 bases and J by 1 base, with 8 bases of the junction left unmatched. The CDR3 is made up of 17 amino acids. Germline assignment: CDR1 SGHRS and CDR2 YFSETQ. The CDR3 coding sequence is TGCGCCAGCAGCTCCCGATCAGGGACAGGGAACACCGGGGAGCTGTTTTTT. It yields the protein CASSSRSGTGNTGELFF. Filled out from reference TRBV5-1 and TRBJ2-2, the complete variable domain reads KAGVTQTPRYLIKTRGQQVTLSCSPISGHRSVSWYQQTPGQGLQFLFEYFSETQRNKGNFPGRFSGRQFSNSRSEMNVSTLELGDSALYLCASSSRSGTGNTGELFFGEGSRLTVL.

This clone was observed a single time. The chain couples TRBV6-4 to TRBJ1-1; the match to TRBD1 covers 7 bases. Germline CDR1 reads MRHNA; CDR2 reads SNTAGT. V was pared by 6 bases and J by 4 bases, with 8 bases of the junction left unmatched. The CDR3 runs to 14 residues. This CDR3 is CASRNNRGSTEAFF. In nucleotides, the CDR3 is TGTGCCAGCAGGAACAACAGGGGTAGCACTGAAGCTTTCTTT.

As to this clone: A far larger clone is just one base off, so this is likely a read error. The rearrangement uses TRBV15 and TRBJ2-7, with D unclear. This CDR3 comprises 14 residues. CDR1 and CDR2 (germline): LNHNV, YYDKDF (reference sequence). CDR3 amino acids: CVTSRGGVSYEQYF. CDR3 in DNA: TGTGTCACCAGCAGAGGTGGGGTCTCCTACGAGCAGTACTTC.

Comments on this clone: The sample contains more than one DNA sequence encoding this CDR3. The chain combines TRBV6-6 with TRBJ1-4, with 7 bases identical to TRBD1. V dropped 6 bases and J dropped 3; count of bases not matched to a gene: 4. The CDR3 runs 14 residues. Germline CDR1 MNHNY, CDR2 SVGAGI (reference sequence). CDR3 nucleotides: TGTGCCAGCAGGTCACAGGGGTCTAATGAAAAACTGTTTTTT. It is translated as CASRSQGSNEKLFF.